The rows below give T cell receptor beta chains drawn from one sample of a study of blood T cell repertoires in COVID-19. TCRdb keeps only in-frame clones here, not all; method: immunoSEQ multiplex PCR. This sample has about 440,000 clones, with around 90% found just once. The sequencing input was PBMCs or T cells enriched from blood (not recorded which). The receptors here all came from a young man who had recovered from COVID-19. CDR3s include the opening cysteine and the closing phenylalanine or tryptophan. A D gene is named only where the DNA matches it firmly. A clone size is listed for some rows: how often the clone was seen (once, few, many), or a class if it is expanded.

V gene	CDR3 length	clone size	D gene	J gene	CDR3 DNA	CDR3 protein
TRBV5-1	13	once	TRBD1	TRBJ2-7	TGCGCCAGCAGCAAACAGGGGGGCTACGAGCAGTACTTC	CASSKQGGYEQYF
TRBV10-3	18	NA	TRBD1	TRBJ1-5	TGTGCCATCAGTGAAACACTTCCCCGAGGACAGGGCAATCAGCCCCAGCATTTT	CAISETLPRGQGNQPQHF
TRBV5-5	15	NA	NA	TRBJ2-1	TGTGCCAGCAGCTTGGAGGTGGGAGGACACAATGAGCAGTTCTTC	CASSLEVGGHNEQFF
TRBV19	15	NA	NA	TRBJ1-5	TGTGCCAGTAGATGGGGGGAAAATAGCAATCAGCCCCAGCATTTT	CASRWGENSNQPQHF
TRBV3-1/TRBV3-2	17	NA	NA	TRBJ1-1	TGTGCCAGCAGCCCAGCGGCACAACAGGGTTTTGGCACTGAAGCTTTCTTT	CASSPAAQQGFGTEAFF
TRBV5-1	14	NA	NA	TRBJ1-1	TGCGCCAGCAGCTTGGGACAGTCGAACACTGAAGCTTTCTTT	CASSLGQSNTEAFF
TRBV3-1/TRBV3-2	17	once	TRBD1	TRBJ2-7	TGTGCCAGCAGCCGGACCAGCTGGGACAGGGTAACCTACGAGCAGTACTTC	CASSRTSWDRVTYEQYF
TRBV28	12	NA	NA	TRBJ1-5	TGTGCCAGCAGCGAGATAGATCAGCCCCAGCATTTT	CASSEIDQPQHF
TRBV10-1	17	NA	NA	TRBJ2-7	TGCGCCAGCAGTGAGTCGTTAGGAACGGTTGGAGGCCACGAGCAGTACTTC	CASSESLGTVGGHEQYF
TRBV6-5	15	NA	TRBD1	TRBJ1-4	TGTGCCAGCAGCTCCACACGACAGGGGGCTGAAAAACTGTTTTTT	CASSSTRQGAEKLFF
TRBV5-1	13	NA	NA	TRBJ2-7	TGCGCCAGCAGTTTTATGTACAACTACGAGCAGTACTTC	CASSFMYNYEQYF
TRBV19	16	few	TRBD2	TRBJ2-1	TGTGCCAGTAGCCCCACAGGAGCGGGAGACTACAATGAGCAGTTCTTC	CASSPTGAGDYNEQFF
TRBV19	15	many	NA	TRBJ2-5	TGTGCCAGTAGTGAACAGGGAGGGGGCCAAGAGACCCAGTACTTC	CASSEQGGGQETQYF
TRBV11-3	14	NA	NA	TRBJ2-1	TGTGCCAGCAGCTTGGGGCGGAAAGACAATGAGCAGTTCTTC	CASSLGRKDNEQFF
TRBV3-1/TRBV3-2	16	NA	TRBD1	TRBJ1-1	TGTGCCAGCAGCCTCCCGGGACAGGATCGGAACACTGAAGCTTTCTTT	CASSLPGQDRNTEAFF
TRBV11-3	14	NA	NA	TRBJ1-1	TGTGCCAGCAGCCACAGGACAGTATACACTGAAGCTTTCTTT	CASSHRTVYTEAFF
TRBV19	16	once	TRBD1	TRBJ1-1	TGTGCCAGTAGTTCTAAAGGACAGGGCTATCCAGATGAAGCTTTCTTT	CASSSKGQGYPDEAFF
TRBV5-1	17	NA	TRBD1	TRBJ1-4	TGCGCCAGCAGCTACGGGGGGACAGGGGCAACTAATGAAAAACTGTTTTTT	CASSYGGTGATNEKLFF
TRBV7-8	17	NA	NA	TRBJ2-1	TGTGCCAGCAGCTTAATCACGGCAGGTCGTTCTTACAATGAGCAGTTCTTC	CASSLITAGRSYNEQFF
TRBV2	14	NA	TRBD1	TRBJ1-3	TGTGCCAGCAGTAGAGGACAGGGCGGAAACACCATATATTTT	CASSRGQGGNTIYF
TRBV28	15	NA	TRBD1	TRBJ1-4	TGTGCCAGCAGTTTCGGGGACAGGGTTAATGAAAAACTGTTTTTT	CASSFGDRVNEKLFF
TRBV15	12	NA	NA	TRBJ2-1	TGTGCCACCAGCAGAGATCGGAGTGAGCAGTTCTTC	CATSRDRSEQFF
TRBV21-1	16	NA	NA	TRBJ1-3	TGTGCCAGCAGCAAAAACTCAGGGAAATCTGGAAACACCATATATTTT	CASSKNSGKSGNTIYF
TRBV10-3	16	NA	TRBD1	TRBJ2-1	TGTGCCATCAGTGACAGGGGGCGCGGGTCCTACAATGAGCAGTTCTTC	CAISDRGRGSYNEQFF
TRBV28	17	NA	NA	TRBJ1-2	TGTGCCAGCAGAGCCGGTGATGGTACCTTGGGGCAATATGGCTACACCTTC	CASRAGDGTLGQYGYTF
TRBV19	14	NA	NA	TRBJ2-4	TGTGCCAGTAGTATGGCCTATTCGTCGGGCATTCAGTACTTC	CASSMAYSSGIQYF
TRBV19	14	NA	NA	TRBJ1-1	TGTGCCAGTAGTGCCGCCGGGACAATAACTGAAGCTTTCTTT	CASSAAGTITEAFF
TRBV7-9	14	NA	TRBD2	TRBJ2-7	TGTGCCAGCAGACCAGGGACTAGCTTCTACGAGCAGTACTTC	CASRPGTSFYEQYF
TRBV29-1	17	NA	NA	TRBJ2-3	TGCAGCGTTGAAGAAGCGGCACGGTTCTCCGGCATAGATACGCAGTATTTT	CSVEEAARFSGIDTQYF
TRBV3-1/TRBV3-2	16	NA	NA	TRBJ2-3	TGTGCCAGCAGCCACTCCCCCGGAGGGGGCACAGATACGCAGTATTTT	CASSHSPGGGTDTQYF
TRBV9	15	NA	TRBD1	TRBJ2-7	TGTGCCAGCAGCGTAGCACAGGGGGATGGACACGAGCAGTACTTC	CASSVAQGDGHEQYF